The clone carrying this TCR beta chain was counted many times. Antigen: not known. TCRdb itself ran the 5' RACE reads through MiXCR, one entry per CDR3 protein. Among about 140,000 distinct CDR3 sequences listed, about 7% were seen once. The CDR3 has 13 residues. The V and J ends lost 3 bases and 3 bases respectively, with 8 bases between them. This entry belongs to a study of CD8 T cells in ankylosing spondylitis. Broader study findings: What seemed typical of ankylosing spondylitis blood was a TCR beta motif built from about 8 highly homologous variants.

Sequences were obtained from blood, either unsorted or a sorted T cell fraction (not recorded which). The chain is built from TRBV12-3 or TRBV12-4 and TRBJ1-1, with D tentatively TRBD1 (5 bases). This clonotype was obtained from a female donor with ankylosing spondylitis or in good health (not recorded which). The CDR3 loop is CASSFGGDTEAFF. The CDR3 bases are TGTGCCAGCAGTTTTGGAGGGGACACTGAAGCTTTCTTT.